The rows below give T cell receptor beta chains drawn from one sample of a study of blood T cell repertoires in COVID-19. The assay was immunoSEQ multiplex PCR, and TCRdb's table has in-frame clones only and misses some. The sample lists approximately 29,000 clones; 65% to 90% were seen once. The sequencing sample was made of peripheral blood. The receptor source for this set is a woman between 55 and 75 years old with active COVID-19. The CDR3 runs from the conserved cysteine through the conserved F or W. Fields, in order: J gene, D gene, V gene, clone size, CDR3 protein, CDR3 DNA. The D gene is left open where the match is weak. Rows give clone size only sometimes, using once, few, many, or a class for an expanded clone.

J gene: TRBJ1-1
D gene: TRBD1
V gene: TRBV28
clone size: NA
CDR3 protein: CASSYPTRTGTANTEAFF
CDR3 DNA: TGTGCCAGCAGCTACCCCACCCGGACAGGTACAGCAAACACTGAAGCTTTCTTT

J gene: TRBJ2-3
D gene: TRBD1
V gene: TRBV28
clone size: NA
CDR3 protein: CASSLHRGRSDTQYF
CDR3 DNA: TGTGCCAGCAGTTTGCACAGGGGGCGTTCAGATACGCAGTATTTT

J gene: TRBJ2-3
D gene: NA
V gene: TRBV20-1
clone size: NA
CDR3 protein: CSASRTDTDTQYF
CDR3 DNA: TGCAGTGCTAGTCGCACAGACACAGATACGCAGTATTTT

J gene: TRBJ1-1
D gene: NA
V gene: TRBV14
clone size: NA
CDR3 protein: CASSQVRGNTEAFF
CDR3 DNA: TGTGCCAGCAGCCAAGTCCGGGGGAACACTGAAGCTTTCTTT

J gene: TRBJ1-1
D gene: TRBD1
V gene: TRBV3-1/TRBV3-2
clone size: few
CDR3 protein: CASSPLGQLEAFF
CDR3 DNA: TGTGCCAGCAGCCCATTGGGACAGCTTGAAGCTTTCTTT

J gene: TRBJ1-1
D gene: TRBD1
V gene: TRBV6-5
clone size: NA
CDR3 protein: CASSYLRDRGTEAFF
CDR3 DNA: TGTGCCAGCAGTTACCTCCGGGACAGGGGCACTGAAGCTTTCTTT

J gene: TRBJ2-1
D gene: NA
V gene: TRBV19
clone size: NA
CDR3 protein: CASSMRSGSSYNEQFF
CDR3 DNA: TGTGCCAGTAGTATGAGGTCGGGGAGCTCCTACAATGAGCAGTTCTTC

J gene: TRBJ2-2
D gene: NA
V gene: TRBV19
clone size: NA
CDR3 protein: CASRPGLPNSGELFF
CDR3 DNA: TGTGCCAGCAGACCGGGACTTCCGAACTCAGGGGAGCTGTTTTTT

J gene: TRBJ2-1
D gene: NA
V gene: TRBV2
clone size: NA
CDR3 protein: CATEESSYNEQFF
CDR3 DNA: TGTGCCACCGAAGAGAGCTCCTACAATGAGCAGTTCTTC

J gene: TRBJ2-6
D gene: NA
V gene: TRBV3-1/TRBV3-2
clone size: NA
CDR3 protein: CASSQRHLSGANVLTF
CDR3 DNA: TGTGCCAGCAGCCAAAGACACCTCTCTGGGGCCAACGTCCTGACTTTC

J gene: TRBJ1-2
D gene: NA
V gene: TRBV4-1
clone size: NA
CDR3 protein: CASSPPLALAYGYTF
CDR3 DNA: TGCGCCAGCAGCCCCCCCTTGGCCCTTGCCTATGGCTACACCTTC

J gene: TRBJ2-7
D gene: TRBD2
V gene: TRBV5-1
clone size: once
CDR3 protein: CASSRAGTSVSYEQYF
CDR3 DNA: TGCGCCAGCAGCCGTGCTGGGACTAGCGTCTCCTACGAGCAGTACTTC

J gene: TRBJ2-1
D gene: NA
V gene: TRBV7-6
clone size: NA
CDR3 protein: CASSSGRAKDEQFF
CDR3 DNA: TGTGCCAGCAGCTCGGGAAGGGCCAAGGATGAGCAGTTCTTC

J gene: TRBJ1-4
D gene: NA
V gene: TRBV7-8
clone size: NA
CDR3 protein: CASSLGGVTTNEKLFF
CDR3 DNA: TGTGCCAGCAGCTTAGGGGGAGTCACAACTAATGAAAAACTGTTTTTT

J gene: TRBJ2-5
D gene: TRBD1
V gene: TRBV7-3
clone size: NA
CDR3 protein: CASSSTGVVQETQYF
CDR3 DNA: TGTGCCAGCAGCTCGACAGGGGTGGTTCAAGAGACCCAGTACTTC

J gene: TRBJ2-3
D gene: NA
V gene: TRBV12-5
clone size: NA
CDR3 protein: CASGLRPLIGLTDTQYF
CDR3 DNA: TGTGCTAGTGGCCTCCGCCCCCTCATTGGACTCACAGATACGCAGTATTTT

J gene: TRBJ1-3
D gene: NA
V gene: TRBV12-3/TRBV12-4
clone size: NA
CDR3 protein: CASSLTRNTIYF
CDR3 DNA: TGTGCCAGCAGTTTAACAAGAAACACCATATATTTT

J gene: TRBJ2-1
D gene: NA
V gene: TRBV3-1/TRBV3-2
clone size: NA
CDR3 protein: CASSQDLSSVQFF
CDR3 DNA: TGTGCCAGCAGCCAAGATCTTTCTAGCGTGCAGTTCTTC

J gene: TRBJ1-5
D gene: TRBD1
V gene: TRBV7-3
clone size: NA
CDR3 protein: CASSLSGQGNQPQHF
CDR3 DNA: TGTGCCAGCAGCTTATCCGGACAGGGGAATCAGCCCCAGCATTTT

J gene: TRBJ2-3
D gene: NA
V gene: TRBV2
clone size: NA
CDR3 protein: CASNYFFTDTQYF
CDR3 DNA: TGTGCCAGCAACTACTTCTTCACAGATACGCAGTATTTT

J gene: TRBJ2-2
D gene: NA
V gene: TRBV19
clone size: NA
CDR3 protein: CASTPRGANTGELFF
CDR3 DNA: TGTGCCAGTACCCCCCGCGGGGCGAACACCGGGGAGCTGTTTTTT

J gene: TRBJ1-1
D gene: NA
V gene: TRBV12-5
clone size: NA
CDR3 protein: CASGLQGFTEAFF
CDR3 DNA: TGTGCTAGTGGTTTGCAGGGTTTTACTGAAGCTTTCTTT

J gene: TRBJ2-1
D gene: NA
V gene: TRBV12-3/TRBV12-4
clone size: NA
CDR3 protein: CASSLSNEQFF
CDR3 DNA: TGTGCCAGCAGTTTATCTAATGAGCAGTTCTTC

J gene: TRBJ2-3
D gene: TRBD2
V gene: TRBV11-2
clone size: once
CDR3 protein: CASSLGRTSGSWGTDTQYF
CDR3 DNA: TGTGCCAGCAGCTTAGGTAGGACTAGCGGGAGTTGGGGCACAGATACGCAGTATTTT

J gene: TRBJ1-6
D gene: NA
V gene: TRBV18
clone size: NA
CDR3 protein: CASSRSNSPLHF
CDR3 DNA: TGTGCCAGCTCCCGTAGCAATTCACCCCTCCACTTT

J gene: TRBJ2-6
D gene: NA
V gene: TRBV28
clone size: NA
CDR3 protein: CASSENSGANVLTF
CDR3 DNA: TGTGCCAGCAGTGAGAACTCTGGGGCCAACGTCCTGACTTTC

J gene: TRBJ2-2
D gene: NA
V gene: TRBV4-1
clone size: NA
CDR3 protein: CASSHSTPHTGELFF
CDR3 DNA: TGCGCCAGCAGCCATTCGACACCCCACACCGGGGAGCTGTTTTTT

J gene: TRBJ2-1
D gene: NA
V gene: TRBV5-1
clone size: NA
CDR3 protein: CASSPLSHNEQFF
CDR3 DNA: TGCGCCAGCAGCCCACTGTCGCACAATGAGCAGTTCTTC

J gene: TRBJ2-2
D gene: TRBD1
V gene: TRBV3-1/TRBV3-2
clone size: NA
CDR3 protein: CASSLGTANTGELFF
CDR3 DNA: TGTGCCAGCAGCCTCGGGACAGCGAACACCGGGGAGCTGTTTTTT